This paragraph reports one TCR beta chain. V lost 0 bases and J 6 bases, leaving 9 bases between the germline ends. The CDR3 length is 13 residues. Germline lookup yields CDR1 SGHRS and CDR2 YFSETQ. Authors' methods: Estimates of nucleated cell counts were drawn from the amplification of reference gene primers. Sequencing was performed with immunoSEQ multiplex PCR; in TCRdb, only in-frame clones are kept and a portion is missing. That table furnishes V, J and clone size, whereas the DNA furnished D and trimming. In the table there are 150,000 to 200,000 clones, approximately 83% of which are singletons. These data originate in a study of blood T cell repertoires in COVID-19. At the level of the study: Specimens from acute and convalescent COVID-19 originated in the United States, Italy and Spain.

This clonotype was sampled from a man between 60 and 75 years old with acute or convalescent COVID-19. This chain joins TRBV5-1 and TRBJ1-2; D possibly corresponds to TRBD1 (6 bases). Sequencing was done on a sample of peripheral blood. DNA of the CDR3: TGCGCCAGCAGCTTGGCCGCAGGGGATGGCTACACCTTC. The encoded protein is CASSLAAGDGYTF.